This T cell receptor beta chain derives from a study of blood T cells in healthy people across ages. Then a second PCR, running about 6 to 12 cycles, was carried out with a sample-barcoded 5' primer and a J-beta primer mix. Every cDNA molecule bore a tag from a template-switch adaptor containing 12 random nucleotides. Via MiXCR, TCRdb re-called the 5' RACE reads, giving one row per CDR3 protein. The top ten hold roughly 25% of the sample, which has about 830,000 distinct CDR3 sequences, under 80% seen once. Looked up from germline, CDR1 is LGHDT and CDR2 is YNNKEL (reference sequence). CDR3 length equals 13 residues. V gave up 5 bases and J gave up 3 bases, with 8 bases separating them.

This chain joins TRBV3-1 and TRBJ1-5; the D is unclear. The sequence derives from a man in his thirties or forties in good health. Material: blood. The CDR3 protein is CASSKDVNQPQHF. CDR3 coding DNA: TGTGCCAGCAGCAAGGACGTCAATCAGCCCCAGCATTTT.